Listed below are T cell receptor beta chains from one sample, sequenced in a study of Ad26.COV2.S vaccination and SARS-CoV-2 variants. Libraries were prepared by immunoSEQ multiplex PCR; TCRdb keeps only in-frame clonotypes and omits some of them. The sample has about 680,000 clones; 70% to 90% are singletons. The material was peripheral blood, obtained in a trial of Ad26.COV2.S vaccine versus placebo. All receptors derive from a person aged 18-65 years who received the Ad26.COV2.S COVID-19 vaccine or a placebo. The CDR3 runs from the conserved cysteine through the conserved F or W. Each record gives: clone size, D gene, V gene, J gene, CDR3 DNA, CDR3 protein. D genes are given only for firm matches. Part of the rows lack a size; the others show once, few, many or a class for expanded clones.

-,TRBD1,TRBV30,TRBJ2-1,TGTGCCTGGAGTTTCGCCGGGACAGGGTCCCTCTACAATGAGCAGTTCTTC,CAWSFAGTGSLYNEQFF
-,-,TRBV7-2,TRBJ2-3,TGTGCCAGCAGCTTAGCCCTAGTTAACGGGGGCCGAGGAGATACGCAGTATTTT,CASSLALVNGGRGDTQYF
-,-,TRBV6-5,TRBJ2-5,TGTGCCAGCAGTTACTCGCCGGGCGCTAATCAAGAGACCCAGTACTTC,CASSYSPGANQETQYF
-,-,TRBV19,TRBJ1-1,TGTGCCAGTAGTAGCCACAGGGTAACTGAAGCTTTCTTT,CASSSHRVTEAFF
-,TRBD1,TRBV18,TRBJ2-3,TGTGCCAGCTCACGTGGGGCAGGGGGCGCGTCAGATACGCAGTATTTT,CASSRGAGGASDTQYF
-,-,TRBV9,TRBJ2-1,TGTGCCAGCAGTGTAGGTTGGGGGGAGAGCTCCTACAATGAGCAGTTCTTC,CASSVGWGESSYNEQFF
-,TRBD1,TRBV3-1/TRBV3-2,TRBJ1-4,TGTGCCAGCAGCCAAGAGACCGACGGGACAGGCTTTGAAAAACTGTTTTTT,CASSQETDGTGFEKLFF
-,-,TRBV18,TRBJ1-2,TGTGCCAGCTCACCACCGTTTAACAGGGCGGATGGCTACACCTTC,CASSPPFNRADGYTF
-,-,TRBV2,TRBJ1-4,TGTGCCAGCAGTGAGAGGGGGACGGTCAATGAAAAACTGTTTTTT,CASSERGTVNEKLFF
-,-,TRBV19,TRBJ2-2,TGTGCCAGTACCTCCGGTGAAAAGCCCACCGGGGAGCTGTTTTTT,CASTSGEKPTGELFF
-,-,TRBV2,TRBJ2-2,TGTGCCAGCAGTGTCCGGGGGTTGTCCACCGGGGAGCTGTTTTTT,CASSVRGLSTGELFF
-,-,TRBV6-5,TRBJ2-2,TGTGCCACCGGAGGAGCGAACACCGGGGAGCTGTTTTTT,CATGGANTGELFF
-,-,TRBV20-1,TRBJ2-1,TGCAGTGCTAGTGGACACTCCTACAATGAGCAGTTCTTC,CSASGHSYNEQFF
-,-,TRBV19,TRBJ1-5,TGTGCCAGTAGTATAGTCGGGGGGTCGCCCCAGCATTTT,CASSIVGGSPQHF
-,TRBD1,TRBV7-9,TRBJ2-3,TGTGCCAGCAGCTTGGAGGGACAGGGAATGGATACGCAGTATTTT,CASSLEGQGMDTQYF
-,-,TRBV7-9,TRBJ1-1,TGTGCCAGCAGCGTCCAGGGAAGGGACACTGAAGCTTTCTTT,CASSVQGRDTEAFF
-,-,TRBV4-3,TRBJ2-2,TGCGCCAGCAGCCAAGAAAGGGGTTGGAACACCGGGGAGCTGTTTTTT,CASSQERGWNTGELFF
-,-,TRBV30,TRBJ1-6,TGTGCCTCCCCAGGGACGGTTTCACCCCTCCACTTT,CASPGTVSPLHF
-,-,TRBV25-1,TRBJ1-6,TGTGCCAGCACCCTAGGGGGGTATAATTCACCCCTCCACTTT,CASTLGGYNSPLHF
-,-,TRBV10-3,TRBJ1-1,TGTGCCATCAGTGATGCCGGGAACACTGAAGCTTTCTTT,CAISDAGNTEAFF
-,TRBD2,TRBV7-2,TRBJ2-1,TGTGCCAGCAGCTTCCTTCCCCGGGGGGGGGACTACAATGAGCAGTTCTTC,CASSFLPRGGDYNEQFF
-,TRBD1,TRBV30,TRBJ1-2,TGTGCCTGGAGTGTAAACAGGGGGAGTGGCTACACCTTC,CAWSVNRGSGYTF
once,-,TRBV27,TRBJ2-7,TGTGCCAGCAGTTCTCCTATGACTAGTAACGAGCAGTACTTC,CASSSPMTSNEQYF
-,TRBD2,TRBV4-2,TRBJ2-1,TGTGCCAGCAGCCAGGGGAGCGGGAGCTCCTACAATGAGCAGTTCTTC,CASSQGSGSSYNEQFF
-,-,TRBV7-2,TRBJ2-7,TGTGCCAGCAGCTTAGGACTGCTCTCCTACGAGCAGTACTTC,CASSLGLLSYEQYF
-,TRBD2,TRBV3-1/TRBV3-2,TRBJ2-2,TGTGCCAGCAGCCAAGATCTAGCGGGACACACCGGGGAGCTGTTTTTT,CASSQDLAGHTGELFF
-,-,TRBV6-5,TRBJ2-7,TGTGCCAGCAGTTACTCGAAGTGGGGCCAGGCCTACGAGCAGTACTTC,CASSYSKWGQAYEQYF
-,-,TRBV3-1/TRBV3-2,TRBJ1-3,TGTGCCAGCAGCCAAGAAGGCCAGTCCCCCGGAAACACCATATATTTT,CASSQEGQSPGNTIYF
-,TRBD2,TRBV24-1,TRBJ2-1,TGTGCCACCAGTGATGCCGGCATTACTAGCGGGAGGGGGACCTACAATGAGCAGTTCTTC,CATSDAGITSGRGTYNEQFF